This T cell receptor (beta chain) derives from a study of blood T cell repertoires in COVID-19. The CDR3 is 18 residues long. J was trimmed by 0 bases and V by 5 bases; bases with no gene match: 5. CDR1 and CDR2 (germline): MNHEY, SMNVEV (reference sequence). Original handling: How many nucleated cells were present was estimated from reference gene primer amplification. The table came from immunoSEQ multiplex PCR; TCRdb's copy has only in-frame clones and leaves some out. The V and J calls and the clone size are those of that table, but D and trimming were determined from the DNA. The table records 150,000 to 170,000 clones, about 90% of them present only once.

This rearrangement joins TRBV27 to TRBJ2-1; 15 bases fit TRBD2. The receptor comes from a man aged 50-60 years with acute or convalescent COVID-19. The sample consisted of peripheral blood. This CDR3 reads CASSLGLAGGSSYNEQFF. In DNA form, the CDR3 reads TGTGCCAGCAGTCTAGGACTAGCGGGGGGGAGCTCCTACAATGAGCAGTTCTTC.